A selection of T cell receptor beta chains follows, all from one sample in a study of cytomegalovirus exposure and HLA in healthy donors. Repertoires were generated with immunoSEQ multiplex PCR, while TCRdb's copy carries only in-frame clones and drops some. The sample has around 120,000 clones, roughly 80% seen once. The specimen sequenced was PBMCs. These receptors were obtained from a man in his fifties or sixties in good health and CMV-seropositive. The CDR3 runs from the conserved cysteine through the conserved F or W. D genes are given only for firm matches. Part of the rows lack a size; the others show once, few, many or a class for expanded clones.

CDR3nt	CDR3aa	abundance	j_gene	v_gene	d_gene
TGTGCCTGGAGTGTCATCACTGAAGCTTTCTTT	CAWSVITEAFF	-	TRBJ1-1	TRBV30	-
TGCAGCGTCGGTGCCGAAGCCACCACTGAAGCTTTCTTT	CSVGAEATTEAFF	-	TRBJ1-1	TRBV29-1	-
TGTGCCAGCTCGACCGGGACTAGCGTATCCTACGAGCAGTACTTC	CASSTGTSVSYEQYF	-	TRBJ2-7	TRBV18	TRBD2
TGCAGCGTTGACACGCCGGGACAGGGGGGGGGTGGCTACACCTTC	CSVDTPGQGGGGYTF	-	TRBJ1-2	TRBV29-1	TRBD1
TGCGCCAGCAGCCTCCGGGAAAGGTTAGCGGGAGGCCCCGGGGAGCTGTTTTTT	CASSLRERLAGGPGELFF	-	TRBJ2-2	TRBV4-3	TRBD2
TGTGCCAGCAGCCAAACGGACAGGGGAAAGGTTGGCTACACCTTC	CASSQTDRGKVGYTF	-	TRBJ1-2	TRBV4-2	TRBD1
TGTGCCAGCAGTGAAGCAAACACCTATGGCTACACCTTC	CASSEANTYGYTF	-	TRBJ1-2	TRBV6-1	-
TGTGCCAGCAGTCGGGACAGCCCGAATCAGCCCCAGCATTTT	CASSRDSPNQPQHF	-	TRBJ1-5	TRBV27	TRBD1
TGTGCCAGCAGTTCTAGCGGGGGGTTCTCCTACGAGCAGTACTTC	CASSSSGGFSYEQYF	-	TRBJ2-7	TRBV28	TRBD2
TGTGCCAGCAGCCAAGAGTCTTGGACAGGCTATGGCTACACCTTC	CASSQESWTGYGYTF	few	TRBJ1-2	TRBV4-2	TRBD1
TGTGCCAGCAGCGCCACCCCAGGGGGGAACTATGGCTACACCTTC	CASSATPGGNYGYTF	-	TRBJ1-2	TRBV5-4	TRBD1
TGTGCCAGTAGTAATACCTTAGCGGGAGAGACCCAGTACTTC	CASSNTLAGETQYF	-	TRBJ2-5	TRBV19	TRBD2
TGTGCCAGCAGTGGATACACCAACTATGGCTACACCTTC	CASSGYTNYGYTF	-	TRBJ1-2	TRBV6-1	-
TGTGCCAGCAGCGAAACTAGCGGGAGAGGCTACGAGCAGTACTTC	CASSETSGRGYEQYF	-	TRBJ2-7	TRBV7-2	TRBD2
TGTGCCAGCAGCTTAGGTTCCCCCGACACTGAAGCTTTCTTT	CASSLGSPDTEAFF	-	TRBJ1-1	TRBV7-8	-
TGCAGCGTCAGGGTTGGTCAAGAGACCCAGTACTTC	CSVRVGQETQYF	many	TRBJ2-5	TRBV29-1	-
TGTGCCAGCAGCTCCAGGACTAGCGGGACGTCAGAGGAGACCCAGTACTTC	CASSSRTSGTSEETQYF	-	TRBJ2-5	TRBV7-2	TRBD2
TGCGCCAGCAGTCCTGGACAGCTGCAGTTCTTC	CASSPGQLQFF	-	TRBJ2-1	TRBV5-1	-
TGTGCCAGCAGCTTATTAGATAAACCTGAAGCTTTCTTT	CASSLLDKPEAFF	-	TRBJ1-1	TRBV5-6	-
TGTGCCAGCCCTTTAGGGGGACAGGCGAACAATGAGCAGTTCTTC	CASPLGGQANNEQFF	-	TRBJ2-1	TRBV6-1	TRBD1
TGTGCCAGTAGTCCCCGGGACAGGGCCACTGAAGCTTTCTTT	CASSPRDRATEAFF	-	TRBJ1-1	TRBV19	TRBD1
TGCGCCAGCAGCTTGGAAACGGGTGAGACCCAGTACTTC	CASSLETGETQYF	-	TRBJ2-5	TRBV5-1	-
TGCGCCAGCAGCTTGGTTGGGACAGGGGCATCCTACGAGCAGTACTTC	CASSLVGTGASYEQYF	-	TRBJ2-7	TRBV5-1	TRBD1
TGCGCCAGCGCTAACGTAGCAGGCACAGATACGCAGTATTTT	CASANVAGTDTQYF	-	TRBJ2-3	TRBV5-1	-
TGTGCCAGCAGTTCCCTCCCGACTAGGAGATGGACCGGGGAGCTGTTTTTT	CASSSLPTRRWTGELFF	-	TRBJ2-2	TRBV28	-
TGTGCCAGCAGTGAACGGTGGGCAGGGGGGCCCTACGAGCAGTACTTC	CASSERWAGGPYEQYF	-	TRBJ2-7	TRBV6-1	-
TGTGCCAGCAGTGAAGTAGGGGGAAACACTGAAGCTTTCTTT	CASSEVGGNTEAFF	-	TRBJ1-1	TRBV2	-
TGTGCCAGCAGCTTCTGGGACATCCTGAACACTGAAGCTTTCTTT	CASSFWDILNTEAFF	-	TRBJ1-1	TRBV5-6	-
TGTGCCAGCAGTGATAGCCCCGGACAGCATACGCAGTATTTT	CASSDSPGQHTQYF	-	TRBJ2-3	TRBV6-4	-
TGTGCCAGCAGCCCTGGCCGTAGCAATCAGCCCCAGCATTTT	CASSPGRSNQPQHF	-	TRBJ1-5	TRBV6-5	-
TGCGCCAGCAGCCAAGGACTTTCCCAGCGGGAAAAACTGTTTTTT	CASSQGLSQREKLFF	-	TRBJ1-4	TRBV4-3	-
TGTGCCATCAGTGAGTTCGGGACAGGGTTCGGGCAAGCTTTCTTT	CAISEFGTGFGQAFF	-	TRBJ1-1	TRBV10-3	TRBD1
TGTGCCAGCAGTTCCGGCCCGACCCAGGGAGGGGAGACCCAGTACTTC	CASSSGPTQGGETQYF	-	TRBJ2-5	TRBV6-5	TRBD2
TGTGCCAGCAGCAAATTACTGGGACAGGGAAGCCTGGCTTGGGGAGAGCAGTTCTTC	CASSKLLGQGSLAWGEQFF	once	TRBJ2-1	TRBV21-1	-
TGCGCCAGCAGCCCCCAACGGGGGATCCCCCGGCCTGGAAACACCATATATTTT	CASSPQRGIPRPGNTIYF	-	TRBJ1-3	TRBV5-1	-
TGTGCCAGCAGCACTGATGGAACCTCCGGGACTAGCCTGTATTTT	CASSTDGTSGTSLYF	-	TRBJ2-3	TRBV11-3	TRBD2
TGTGCCAGTAGTACCACAGGGGGTGAAAAACTGTTTTTT	CASSTTGGEKLFF	-	TRBJ1-4	TRBV19	TRBD1
TGTGCCAGCTCAGCGGGGAGGGGAACTGAAGCTTTCTTT	CASSAGRGTEAFF	few	TRBJ1-1	TRBV18	-
TGTGCCAGCAGAACAGCCTACGAGCAGTACTTC	CASRTAYEQYF	-	TRBJ2-7	TRBV7-2	-
TGTGCCACCAGCTCCAGGACAGAACCCTCTGGAAACACCATATATTTT	CATSSRTEPSGNTIYF	-	TRBJ1-3	TRBV15	-
TGTGCCAGCAGATCCCCGCGGCTAGCGGGAGAGCAGTTCTTC	CASRSPRLAGEQFF	-	TRBJ2-1	TRBV28	TRBD2
TGCGCCAGCAGCATCCCGACTAGCGGGACTAACAATGAGCAGTTCTTC	CASSIPTSGTNNEQFF	-	TRBJ2-1	TRBV5-1	TRBD2
TGTGCCAGCAGCCCAGGGACACCTAATCAGCCCCAGCATTTT	CASSPGTPNQPQHF	-	TRBJ1-5	TRBV9	-
TGTGCCAGCAGTCCACGGGACAGAATAGTCTCTGGAAACACCATATATTTT	CASSPRDRIVSGNTIYF	-	TRBJ1-3	TRBV28	TRBD1
TGTGCCAGCAGGGCAGGGGGCGAGTCCAAAAACATTCAGTACTTC	CASRAGGESKNIQYF	-	TRBJ2-4	TRBV5-4	TRBD1
TGTGCCAGCAGCTTGGGACAGGGGAGGACATATGGCTACACCTTC	CASSLGQGRTYGYTF	few	TRBJ1-2	TRBV5-4	TRBD1
TGTGCCAGTAGTCTAACCGGGACAGGAGGACGGTATGCATCTGGAAACACCATATATTTT	CASSLTGTGGRYASGNTIYF	few	TRBJ1-3	TRBV19	TRBD1
TGTGCCAGTAGTGGGACAGGGGTGGAGACCCAGTACTTC	CASSGTGVETQYF	-	TRBJ2-5	TRBV19	TRBD1
TGTGCCAGCAGTGAAGAAGGAGCTTACAATCAGCCCCAGCATTTT	CASSEEGAYNQPQHF	-	TRBJ1-5	TRBV2	-
TGTGCCAGCAGCTTAGGGCTTCCCCAGTTCTTC	CASSLGLPQFF	-	TRBJ2-1	TRBV7-2	-
TGCAGCGTGGGGGGACTAGCGGGAGGGAGGGAGACCCAGTACTTC	CSVGGLAGGRETQYF	-	TRBJ2-5	TRBV29-1	TRBD2
TGTGCCAGCAGCGGGGGACTAGCGGGGGGAAGCACAGATACGCAGTATTTT	CASSGGLAGGSTDTQYF	few	TRBJ2-3	TRBV5-6	TRBD2
TGTGCCAGCAGCTTAGCAGGGAACTATGGCTACACCTTC	CASSLAGNYGYTF	-	TRBJ1-2	TRBV13	-
TGTGCCAGTAGTACCCTGCAGGGAGAGACCCAGTACTTC	CASSTLQGETQYF	-	TRBJ2-5	TRBV19	-